A single sample gave rise to the 27 T cell receptor beta chains below, sequenced in a study of T cell responses to AZD1222 COVID-19 vaccine. TCRdb's table, derived via immunoSEQ multiplex PCR, lists solely in-frame clones and lacks some. The sample has roughly 35,000 clones, approximately 86% seen once. Sequenced material: peripheral blood, taken on day 0 of AZD1222 vaccination. The receptors originated from an adult in good health.

This clone was seen more than once but under ten times. The genes are TRBV18 and TRBJ2-7, with 7 bases matching TRBD1. The J segment lost 1 base and the V segment lost 5 bases, leaving 8 bases of the junction unmatched. This CDR3 comprises 15 residues. Germline CDR1 KGHSH, CDR2 LQKENI. CDR3 amino acids: CASSRQGGDSYEQYF. CDR3 sequence (DNA): TGTGCCAGCTCAAGACAGGGTGGAGATTCCTACGAGCAGTACTTC.

The chain carries TRBV11-1 and TRBJ2-3; D may be TRBD1 (5 bases). The CDR3 contains 13 residues. Germline V gene lookup returns CDR1 SGHAT and CDR2 FQDESV (reference sequence). Deletions cut 5 bases from V and 3 bases from J, with 9 bases between. The CDR3 DNA follows: TGTGCCAGCAGCCGGGCAGGGACAGATACGCAGTATTTT. It translates to CASSRAGTDTQYF.

The V gene is TRBV20-1, the J gene TRBJ2-3; D remains ambiguous. The CDR3 is 11 amino acids. Trimming pared 0 bases from V and 8 bases from J, leaving 6 bases between. Germline V CDR1 and CDR2: DFQATT, SNEGSKA (reference sequence). The CDR3, as DNA: TGCAGTGCTAGAGATCGGGCTACGCAGTATTTT. Translation gives CSARDRATQYF.

The genes are TRBV7-9 and TRBJ2-7; D might be TRBD1 (6 bases). The CDR3 has 15 amino acids. Trimming removed 6 bases at V and 5 bases at J, with 20 bases between. The germline V gene has CDR1 SEHNR and CDR2 FQNEAQ (reference sequence). The CDR3 here is CASSPKRRQGNEQYF. CDR3 DNA sequence: TGTGCCAGCAGTCCTAAGCGGCGGCAGGGGAACGAGCAGTACTTC.

The V and J genes are TRBV5-1 and TRBJ1-5, with D unclear. Germline CDR1 SGHRS, CDR2 YFSETQ. The CDR3 runs 15 residues. V lost 3 bases and J 3 bases, leaving 13 bases between the germline ends. For the CDR3, the DNA is TGCGCCAGCAGCTCGGAACGAAACTCCAATCAGCCCCAGCATTTT. Its protein is CASSSERNSNQPQHF.

The J gene is TRBJ1-2, the V gene TRBV6-5; TRBD1 matches at 7 bases. With V trimmed by 5 bases and J by 5 bases, 5 bases remained unmatched. Germline CDR1 is MNHEY and CDR2 is SVGAGI. The CDR3 extends over 13 amino acids. Here the CDR3 reads CASSIGQEYGYTF. CDR3 DNA: TGTGCCAGCAGTATTGGACAGGAATATGGCTACACCTTC.

The rearrangement links TRBV7-2 to TRBJ2-5; 8 positions agree with TRBD1. This CDR3 spans 15 amino acids. J gave up 5 bases and V 5 bases, and 10 bases lay outside the gene matches. Germline CDR1 is SGHTA and CDR2 is FQGNSA. The CDR3 DNA reads TGTGCCAGCAGCCCCCGACAGGGGCGTCTGGAGACCCAGTACTTC. Amino acids: CASSPRQGRLETQYF. Supplemented by reference TRBV7-2 and TRBJ2-5, the full variable domain reads GAGVSQSPSNKVTEKGKDVELRCDPISGHTALYWYRQSLGQGLEFLIYFQGNSAPDKSGLPSDRFSAERTGGSVSTLTIQRTQQEDSAVYLCASSPRQGRLETQYFGPGTRLLVL.

V and J are TRBV27 and TRBJ1-4; D perhaps matches TRBD1 (5 bases). CDR1 is MNHEY, CDR2 SMNVEV, per germline (reference sequence). Trimming cost V 2 bases and J 3 bases, with 19 bases left between them. The CDR3 covers 18 residues. This CDR3 reads CASSLVGAGHSANEKLFF. The DNA for the CDR3 is TGTGCCAGCAGTTTAGTCGGGGCAGGTCATTCGGCTAATGAAAAACTGTTTTTT.

This chain uses TRBV19 with TRBJ2-5, with unresolved D. Germline-derived CDR1 and CDR2 are LNHDA and SQIVND (reference sequence). This CDR3 contains 14 residues. V was trimmed by 6 bases and J by 2 bases, leaving 13 bases between them. CDR3 region: CASSTQPLQETQYF. The CDR3 region has the DNA TGTGCCAGTAGCACACAGCCGCTACAAGAGACCCAGTACTTC. The entire variable domain, with the rest obtained from reference TRBV19 and TRBJ2-5, is as follows: DGGITQSPKYLFRKEGQNVTLSCEQNLNHDAMYWYRQDPGQGLRLIYYSQIVNDFQKGDIAEGYSVSREKKESFPLTVTSAQKNPTAFYLCASSTQPLQETQYFGPGTRLLVL.

This chain connects TRBV28 to TRBJ1-5; TRBD1 agrees at 10 bases. V dropped 6 bases and J dropped 2; count of bases not matched to a gene: 10. The CDR3 consists of 17 residues. The germline CDR1 and CDR2 sequences are MDHEN and SYDVKM. The CDR3 sequence is CASSRDRGRSGNQPQHF. The CDR3, as DNA: TGTGCCAGCAGCCGGGACAGGGGCCGGTCGGGCAATCAGCCCCAGCATTTT.

The chain has TRBV25-1 and TRBJ2-5; 7 nucleotides align to TRBD1. From germline, CDR1 is MGHDK and CDR2 SYGVNS. CDR3 size: 17 residues. The V and J ends lost 5 bases and 2 bases, in that order; junction bases with no gene match: 14. The CDR3 DNA reads TGTGCCAGCAGTAAACGGGGACAGATCAACGGTCAAGAGACCCAGTACTTC. Translation: CASSKRGQINGQETQYF.

The V call is TRBV7-8, the J call TRBJ2-7; maybe TRBD2 (6 bases). Trimming removed 5 bases from V and 6 bases from J, with 17 bases in between. The V gene's germline CDR1 is SGHVS and CDR2 FQNEAQ. The CDR3 is 14 residues long. DNA of the CDR3: TGTGCCAGCAGCCGACTCCATGGGGGGAGCGAGCAGTACTTC. It codes for CASSRLHGGSEQYF.

The chain uses TRBV10-3 and TRBJ1-1; D gene unclear. CDR3 size: 13 residues. Germline CDR1 and CDR2: ENHRY and SYGVKD. Trimming shortened V by 5 bases and J by 5 bases, and 12 bases separated the two germline ends. CDR3: CAISSRQDTEAFF. In nucleotides, the CDR3 is TGTGCCATCAGTAGTCGCCAGGATACTGAAGCTTTCTTT.

The chain employs TRBV27 and TRBJ1-2, with D maybe TRBD1 (5 bases). V was shortened by 8 bases and J by 8 bases, with 12 bases between the two germline ends. The CDR3 covers 11 residues. Germline V gives CDR1 MNHEY, CDR2 SMNVEV (reference sequence). The chain's CDR3 is CASSAGDGYTF. The DNA for the CDR3 is TGTGCCAGCTCGGCCGGGGACGGCTACACCTTC.

V is TRBV30 and J is TRBJ1-6; a weak D match, TRBD1 (6 bases). The germline V gene encodes CDR1 GTSNPN and CDR2 SVGIG (reference sequence). The CDR3 has 13 amino acids. V was cut by 5 bases and J by 12 bases, with 17 bases left in between. The CDR3 here is CAWEGGQGLPLHF. CDR3 DNA: TGTGCCTGGGAGGGGGGACAAGGTTTACCCCTCCACTTT.

The rearrangement links TRBV28 to TRBJ1-2; TRBD1 matches at 9 bases. This CDR3 comprises 15 residues. V was clipped by 6 bases and J by 5 bases; unmatched bases: 10. Per germline, CDR1 MDHEN and CDR2 SYDVKM. In nucleotides, the CDR3 is TGTGCCAGCAGCCTTGCCGGGACAGGGCGATATGGCTACACCTTC. Its translation: CASSLAGTGRYGYTF.

V is TRBV18 and J is TRBJ2-1, with D possibly matching TRBD1 (5 bases). Germline CDR1 is KGHSH and CDR2 is LQKENI. The CDR3 runs 17 residues. The V end lost 2 bases, the J end lost 3 bases, and 17 bases lay between the germline ends. The CDR3 coding sequence is TGTGCCAGCTCACCATCGTTGGGGCAGGGTTACTACAATGAGCAGTTCTTC. This sequence encodes CASSPSLGQGYYNEQFF. Supplemented by reference TRBV18 and TRBJ2-1, the full variable domain reads NAGVMQNPRHLVRRRGQEARLRCSPMKGHSHVYWYRQLPEEGLKFMVYLQKENIIDESGMPKERFSAEFPKEGPSILRIQQVVRGDSAAYFCASSPSLGQGYYNEQFFGPGTRLTVL.

The CDR3 DNA follows: TGTGCCAGCAGCCAAGAGCGGGGCGGGGGGGAGACCCAGTACTTC. This sequence encodes CASSQERGGGETQYF. The V call is TRBV4-2, the J call TRBJ2-5; 8 bases are a match to TRBD2. V trimming: 0 bases; J trimming: 5 bases; junction bases outside the gene matches: 5. Looked up from germline, CDR1 is LGHNA and CDR2 is YNFKEQ. CDR3 length equals 15 residues.

The V gene is TRBV29-1, the J gene TRBJ1-2; possibly TRBD1 for D (6 bases). The CDR3 length is 13 residues. Germline CDR1 and CDR2: SQVTM and ANQGSEA. V lost 6 bases to trimming and J lost 4 bases, with 15 bases between them. The CDR3 spells CSVARTAAYGYTF. The CDR3 nucleotides are TGCAGCGTCGCCCGGACAGCTGCCTATGGCTACACCTTC.

The chain uses TRBV6-5 and TRBJ1-4, with D unresolved. With 6 bases removed from V and 1 base from J, the gap between germline ends came to 6 bases. The CDR3 runs 13 residues. Germline CDR1 reads MNHEY; CDR2 reads SVGAGI. CDR3 residues: CASRQQTNEKLFF. Written as DNA, the CDR3 is TGTGCCAGCAGGCAGCAAACTAATGAAAAACTGTTTTTT.

The chain employs TRBV7-9 and TRBJ1-2; D is possibly TRBD1 (5 bases). The CDR3 has 14 amino acids. Trimming pared 4 bases from V and 7 bases from J, leaving 16 bases between. CDR1 and CDR2 from the germline V gene are SEHNR and FQNEAQ (reference sequence). The CDR3 reads CASSSGGGLGGYTF. DNA of the CDR3: TGTGCCAGCAGCTCCGGTGGGGGTCTGGGTGGCTACACCTTC.

The rearrangement joins TRBV6-2 or TRBV6-3 to TRBJ1-2; D not resolved. Germline CDR1 MNHEY, CDR2 SVGEGT. Trimming removed 5 bases at V and 4 bases at J, with 14 bases between. The CDR3 is 14 amino acids. CDR3 coding DNA: TGTGCCAGCAGTCCGTCCGGGCTGACCTATGGCTACACCTTC. Translation: CASSPSGLTYGYTF.

The chain carries TRBV30 and TRBJ1-2; 8 nucleotides line up with TRBD1. In germline, CDR1 is GTSNPN, CDR2 SVGIG (reference sequence). With 0 bases clipped from V and 7 bases from J, the junction kept 7 bases outside the gene matches. CDR3 size: 14 residues. The CDR3 coding sequence is TGTGCCTGGAGTGTCGTGGGGCAGGGGGCTGGCTACACCTTC. It encodes CAWSVVGQGAGYTF.

The V and J genes are TRBV7-9 and TRBJ2-5; possible D gene TRBD1, 6 bases. Trimming removed 5 bases from V and 5 bases from J, with 18 bases in between. Germline CDR1 is SEHNR and CDR2 is FQNEAQ (reference sequence). The CDR3 extends over 15 amino acids. Written as DNA, the CDR3 is TGTGCCAGCAGCCCCGGGGTGACAGGAGGCGAGACCCAGTACTTC. Its protein is CASSPGVTGGETQYF. Looking up the rest from reference TRBV7-9 and TRBJ2-5 gives the full variable domain: DTGVSQNPRHKITKRGQNVTFRCDPISEHNRLYWYRQTLGQGPEFLTYFQNEAQLEKSRLLSDRFSAERPKGSFSTLEIQRTEQGDSAMYLCASSPGVTGGETQYFGPGTRLLVL.

This sequence joins TRBV6-5 and TRBJ1-5; 8 positions match TRBD1. The CDR3 is 15 residues long. Trimming took 2 bases from V and 6 from J; bases not matched to a gene: 6. Germline assignment: CDR1 MNHEY and CDR2 SVGAGI. CDR3 coding DNA: TGTGCCAGCAGTTACACTGGACAGGGCGGTCAGCCCCAGCATTTT. This gives the protein CASSYTGQGGQPQHF.

This chain links TRBV19 with TRBJ1-3; a weak D match, TRBD1 (6 bases). In germline, CDR1 is LNHDA, CDR2 SQIVND (reference sequence). The germline V and J ends were trimmed by 7 bases and 5 bases, with 15 bases remaining between them. The length of the CDR3 is 14 residues. Here the CDR3 reads CASKSAGARNTIYF. The DNA for the CDR3 is TGTGCCAGTAAGAGCGCAGGGGCTAGAAACACCATATATTTT.

J is TRBJ1-3 and V is TRBV3-1 (or the pseudogene TRBV3-2), with 10 bases matching TRBD1. Trimming cost V 1 base and J 8 bases; bases outside gene matches: 2. In germline, CDR1 is LGHDT, CDR2 YNNKEL (reference sequence). The CDR3 contains 14 residues. The CDR3 is CASSQGQGADTIYF. CDR3 nucleotide sequence: TGTGCCAGCAGCCAAGGACAGGGGGCGGACACCATATATTTT.